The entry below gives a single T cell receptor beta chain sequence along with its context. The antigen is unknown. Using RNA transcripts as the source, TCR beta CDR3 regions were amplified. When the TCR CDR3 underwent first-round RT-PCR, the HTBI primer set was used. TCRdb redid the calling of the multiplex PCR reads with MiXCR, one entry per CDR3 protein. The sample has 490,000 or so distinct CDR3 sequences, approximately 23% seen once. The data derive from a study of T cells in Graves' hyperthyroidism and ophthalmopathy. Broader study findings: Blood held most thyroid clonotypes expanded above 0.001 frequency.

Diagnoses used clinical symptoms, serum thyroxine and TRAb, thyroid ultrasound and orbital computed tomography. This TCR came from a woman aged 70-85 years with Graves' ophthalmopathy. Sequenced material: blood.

CDR3 protein: CATSDRTSGRSDTQYF. The CDR3 bases are TGTGCCACCAGTGATCGGACTAGCGGGAGGTCAGATACGCAGTATTTT. The chain recombines TRBV24-1 with TRBJ2-3; 14 bases are a match to TRBD2. This CDR3 contains 16 residues. Trimming cost V 3 bases and J 4 bases; bases outside gene matches: 2. Germline V gives CDR1 KGHDR, CDR2 SFDVKD.